The T cell receptor beta chain described here comes from a study of blood T cell repertoires in COVID-19. About the research overall: The United States, Italy and Spain provided the acute and convalescent COVID-19 samples. From T cells, B-cell-depleted T cells, or PBMCs came the material, which was cDNA or gDNA.

Trimming at V came to 3 bases and at J to 2 bases, leaving 4 bases not matched to a gene. The CDR3 has 15 residues. CDR1 is DFQATT, CDR2 SNEGSKA, per germline (reference sequence). In the original workflow: The authors estimated nucleated cell counts from reference gene primer amplification. Method: immunoSEQ multiplex PCR; TCRdb's copy keeps in-frame clones and lacks some. V and J calls and clone size are as listed in that table; D and trimming were resolved from the DNA. This sample has 150,000 or so clones, with 75% to 90% found just once. The sequenced sample consisted of peripheral blood. The genes are TRBV20-1 and TRBJ2-5; 12 bases match TRBD2. This sequence was found in an elderly man with acute or convalescent COVID-19. The CDR3 nucleotides are TGCAGTGCTAGTTCTCTAGCGGGAGGGCAAGAGACCCAGTACTTC. Its protein is CSASSLAGGQETQYF.